This T cell receptor (beta chain) appears in the sequencing data of a study of T cells in Graves' hyperthyroidism and ophthalmopathy. The study's findings and limits: In the blood, most expanded thyroid clonotypes above 0.001 appeared as well. In the analysis, a 13 V-J model separated ophthalmopathy from stable hyperthyroidism.

TCR beta CDR3 regions were amplified from RNA. TCR CDR3 underwent first-round RT-PCR with the HTBI primer set. Each CDR3 protein is one row after TCRdb ran MiXCR on the multiplex PCR reads. The sample consists of around 350,000 distinct CDR3 sequences, just under 25% of them appearing once. This CDR3 spans 14 amino acids. The V gene lost 0 bases and the J gene lost 6 bases, with 12 bases spanning the gap. Germline V gene lookup returns CDR1 MGHRA and CDR2 YSYEKL. This clonotype was seen a few times. The target antigen is unknown. The study defined stable Graves' hyperthyroidism as no ophthalmopathy progression within 18 months. Used for diagnoses were clinical symptoms, serum thyroxine and TRAb, thyroid ultrasound and orbital computed tomography.

This sequence joins TRBV4-1 and TRBJ2-7; D may be TRBD1 (6 bases). The TCR was taken from a man between 50 and 59 years old with Graves' hyperthyroidism. The sequencing sample was made of blood. The chain's CDR3 is CASSQDGGRAEQYF. The CDR3, as DNA: TGCGCCAGCAGCCAAGATGGGGGCAGGGCCGAGCAGTACTTC.